Included here is one T cell receptor (beta chain) sequence, with context. Its antigen is undetermined. A single base separates this from a much larger clone, so it may be a read error. The data were obtained in a study of blood T cells in healthy people across ages. The authors ran a second PCR of 7 to 11 cycles using a sample-barcoded 5' primer and a J-beta primer mix. A single record per CDR3 protein comes from TCRdb applying MiXCR to the 5' RACE reads. The data show some 1.5 million distinct CDR3 sequences, 25% to 30% seen once. Caucasian, healthy and from Russia, the donors were aged between about 6 and 90. Study-wide results and limits: Donors of long life had a larger count of naive CD4+ cells and greater diversity than aged donors.

Germline loops: CDR1 SQVTM, CDR2 ANQGSEA. CDR3 length equals 12 residues. The sample taken for sequencing was blood. The sequence came from a woman in her twenties or thirties in good health. The chain joins TRBV29-1 to TRBJ2-1; maybe TRBD1 (6 bases). Near its end, the DNA agrees better with TRBJ2-7, so the J call may be wrong. CDR3 sequence (DNA): TGCAGCGGTCTGTACAGGGACTACGAGCAGTACTTC. This gives the protein CSGLYRDYEQYF.